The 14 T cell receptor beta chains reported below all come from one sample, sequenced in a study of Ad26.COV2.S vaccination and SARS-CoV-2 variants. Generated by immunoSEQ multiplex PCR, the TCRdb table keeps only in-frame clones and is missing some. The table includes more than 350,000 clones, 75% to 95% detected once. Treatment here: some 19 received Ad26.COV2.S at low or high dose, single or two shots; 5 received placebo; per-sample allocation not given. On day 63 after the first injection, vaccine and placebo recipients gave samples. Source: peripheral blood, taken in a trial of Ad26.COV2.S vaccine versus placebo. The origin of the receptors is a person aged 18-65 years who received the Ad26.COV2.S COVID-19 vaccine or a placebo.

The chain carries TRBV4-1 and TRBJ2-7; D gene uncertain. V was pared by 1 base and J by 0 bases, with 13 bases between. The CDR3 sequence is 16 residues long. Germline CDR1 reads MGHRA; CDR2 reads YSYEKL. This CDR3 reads CASSQVAGTASYEQYF. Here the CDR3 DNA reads TGCGCCAGCAGCCAAGTGGCCGGCACGGCCTCCTACGAGCAGTACTTC.

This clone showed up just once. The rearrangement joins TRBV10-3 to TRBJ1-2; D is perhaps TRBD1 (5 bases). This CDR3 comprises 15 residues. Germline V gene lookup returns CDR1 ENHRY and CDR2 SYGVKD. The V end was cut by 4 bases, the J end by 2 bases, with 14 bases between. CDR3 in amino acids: CAISAELQGNYGYTF. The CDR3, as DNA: TGTGCCATCAGTGCTGAATTGCAGGGAAACTATGGCTACACCTTC.

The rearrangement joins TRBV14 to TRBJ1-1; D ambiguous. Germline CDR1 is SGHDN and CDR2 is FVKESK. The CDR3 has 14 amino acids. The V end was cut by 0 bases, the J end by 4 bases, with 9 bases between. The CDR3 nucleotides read TGTGCCAGCAGCCAAGATTTGAAGATCACTGAAGCTTTCTTT. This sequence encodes CASSQDLKITEAFF.

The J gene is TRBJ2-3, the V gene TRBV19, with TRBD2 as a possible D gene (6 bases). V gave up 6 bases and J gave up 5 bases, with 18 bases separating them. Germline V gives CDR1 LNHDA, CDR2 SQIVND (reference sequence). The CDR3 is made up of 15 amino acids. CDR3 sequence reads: CASSQGGVPLDTQYF. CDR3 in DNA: TGTGCCAGTAGCCAAGGCGGGGTGCCCCTAGATACGCAGTATTTT.

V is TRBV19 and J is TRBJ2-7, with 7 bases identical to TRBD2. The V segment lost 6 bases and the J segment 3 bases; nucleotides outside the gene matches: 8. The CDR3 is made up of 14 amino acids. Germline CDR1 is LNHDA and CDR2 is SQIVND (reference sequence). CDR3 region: CASRAPGGSYEQYF. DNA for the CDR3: TGTGCCAGTAGGGCCCCCGGGGGGAGCTACGAGCAGTACTTC.

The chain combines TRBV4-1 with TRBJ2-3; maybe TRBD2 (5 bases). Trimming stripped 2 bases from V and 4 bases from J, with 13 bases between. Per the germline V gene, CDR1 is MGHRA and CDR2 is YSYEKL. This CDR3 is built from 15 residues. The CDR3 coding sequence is TGCGCCAGCAGCCAACCAGCCGGAGCGGCAGATACGCAGTATTTT. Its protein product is CASSQPAGAADTQYF.

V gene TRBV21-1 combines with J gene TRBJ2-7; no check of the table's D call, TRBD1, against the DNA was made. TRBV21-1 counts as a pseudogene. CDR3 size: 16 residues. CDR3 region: CASSNRRTGQGYEQYF. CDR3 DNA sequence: TGTGCCAGCAGCAATCGAAGGACTGGACAGGGCTACGAGCAGTACTTC.

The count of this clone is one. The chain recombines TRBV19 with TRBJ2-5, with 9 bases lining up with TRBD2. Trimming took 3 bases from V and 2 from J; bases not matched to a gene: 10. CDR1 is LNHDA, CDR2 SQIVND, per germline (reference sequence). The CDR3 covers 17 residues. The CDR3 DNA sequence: TGTGCCAGTAGTATTGGGATTGTGGCGGGAGGGCAAGAGACCCAGTACTTC. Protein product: CASSIGIVAGGQETQYF.

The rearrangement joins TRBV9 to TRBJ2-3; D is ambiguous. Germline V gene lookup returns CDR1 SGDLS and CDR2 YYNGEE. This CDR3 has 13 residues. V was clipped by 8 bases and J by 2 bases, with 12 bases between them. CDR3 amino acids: CASSLGSTDTQYF. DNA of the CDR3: TGTGCCAGTTCCTTGGGCTCCACAGATACGCAGTATTTT.

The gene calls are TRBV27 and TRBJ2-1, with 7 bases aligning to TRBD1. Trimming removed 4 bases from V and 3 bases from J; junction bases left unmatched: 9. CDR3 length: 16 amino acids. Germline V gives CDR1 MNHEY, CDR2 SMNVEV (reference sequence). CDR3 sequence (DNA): TGTGCCAGCAGTTCCCGGGACAGCCTTATCTACAATGAGCAGTTCTTC. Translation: CASSSRDSLIYNEQFF.

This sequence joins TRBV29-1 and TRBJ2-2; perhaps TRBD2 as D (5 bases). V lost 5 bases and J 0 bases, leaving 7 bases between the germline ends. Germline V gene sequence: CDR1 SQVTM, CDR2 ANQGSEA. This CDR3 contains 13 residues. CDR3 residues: CSVSRANTGELFF. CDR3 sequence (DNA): TGCAGCGTTTCGAGGGCGAACACCGGGGAGCTGTTTTTT.

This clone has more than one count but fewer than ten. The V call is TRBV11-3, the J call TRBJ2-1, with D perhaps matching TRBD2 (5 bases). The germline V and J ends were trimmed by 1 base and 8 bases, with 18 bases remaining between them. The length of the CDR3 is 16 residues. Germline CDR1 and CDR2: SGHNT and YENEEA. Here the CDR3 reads CASSLVGRAGGDEQFF. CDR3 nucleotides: TGTGCCAGCAGCTTAGTCGGTAGGGCCGGAGGCGATGAGCAGTTCTTC.

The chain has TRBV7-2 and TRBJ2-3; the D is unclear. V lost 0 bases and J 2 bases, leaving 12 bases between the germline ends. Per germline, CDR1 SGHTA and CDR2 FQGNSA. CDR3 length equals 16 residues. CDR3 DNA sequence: TGTGCCAGCAGCTTAGCGGTAACCCTTACCACAGATACGCAGTATTTT. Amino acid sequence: CASSLAVTLTTDTQYF.

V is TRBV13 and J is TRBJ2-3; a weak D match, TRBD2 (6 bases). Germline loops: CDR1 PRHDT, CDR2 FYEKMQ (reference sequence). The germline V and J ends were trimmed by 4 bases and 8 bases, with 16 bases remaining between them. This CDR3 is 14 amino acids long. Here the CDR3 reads CASSSRRRGRTQYF. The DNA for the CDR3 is TGTGCCAGCAGCTCACGGAGGCGGGGTCGTACGCAGTATTTT.